The text below deals with one TCR beta chain. Its antigen is as yet unknown. The ends were cut back, 4 bases at V and 0 bases at J, with 11 bases in the middle. Germline V lookup: CDR1 MGHRA, CDR2 YSYEKL. The length of the CDR3 is 15 residues. The sample belongs to a study of OX40 agonist ivuxolimab in advanced cancers. Study as a whole: Intravenous ivuxolimab was administered to patients every 2 weeks at 0.01 to 10 mg/kg. Patients undergoing dose escalation presented with hepatocellular carcinoma, melanoma, renal cell or head and neck cancer. Points from the study as a whole: Relatively little clonal expansion, among the lowest observed, appeared in partial responders at 0.1-3.0 mg/kg. Also showing low normalized T-cell clonal expansion were some of the nonresponders.

Some clones are missing from TCRdb's copy, which holds only in-frame ones; the method was immunoSEQ multiplex PCR. The sample contains about 83,000 clones, approximately 92% of which appear only once. The gene calls are TRBV4-1 and TRBJ2-3; D gene ambiguous. Source: CD4+ or CD8+ T cells sorted from blood, taken in a trial of the OX40 agonist ivuxolimab. The clonotype was recovered from an adult with an advanced solid tumor such as melanoma, head and neck, liver or kidney cancer. The CDR3 sequence: CASSPEPASTDTQYF. The CDR3 DNA sequence: TGCGCCAGCAGCCCCGAACCGGCAAGCACAGATACGCAGTATTTT.